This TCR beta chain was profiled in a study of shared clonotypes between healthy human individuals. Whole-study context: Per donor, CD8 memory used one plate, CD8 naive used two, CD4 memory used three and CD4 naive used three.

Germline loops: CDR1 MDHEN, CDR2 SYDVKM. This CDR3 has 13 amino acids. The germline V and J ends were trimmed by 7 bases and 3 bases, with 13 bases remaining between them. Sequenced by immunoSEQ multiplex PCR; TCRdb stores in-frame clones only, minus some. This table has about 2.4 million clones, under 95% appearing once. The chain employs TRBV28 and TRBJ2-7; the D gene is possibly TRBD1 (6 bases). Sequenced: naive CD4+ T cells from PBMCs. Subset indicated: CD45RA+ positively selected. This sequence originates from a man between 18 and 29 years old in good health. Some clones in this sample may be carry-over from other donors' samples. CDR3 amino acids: CASKSRGIYEQYF. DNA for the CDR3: TGTGCCAGCAAATCAAGGGGGATCTACGAGCAGTACTTC.